The 31 T cell receptor beta chains below all came from one sample that was sequenced in a study of cytomegalovirus exposure and HLA in healthy donors. In the PCR, 60 Vbeta and 13 Jbeta primers were used. Sequencing used immunoSEQ multiplex PCR; TCRdb keeps in-frame clones, though not all of them. The top ten clones hold less than 3% of a sample with about 200,000 clones, about 81% of them seen once. Sample: PBMCs. The origin of the receptors is a middle-aged woman in good health and CMV-seronegative.

V and J are TRBV7-3 and TRBJ2-1; 9 nucleotides agree with TRBD2. CDR3 length equals 14 residues. J was trimmed by 9 bases and V by 2 bases; bases with no gene match: 5. The germline CDR1 and CDR2 sequences are SGHTA and FQGTGA. The CDR3 sequence: CASSLAGGSFEQFF. The CDR3 DNA sequence: TGTGCCAGCAGCTTAGCGGGAGGGAGTTTTGAGCAGTTCTTC.

The CDR3 bases are TGTGCCAGCTCACCCTGGGGTGGACAGGGGATCGAGCAGTACTTC. The encoded protein is CASSPWGGQGIEQYF. The V call is TRBV18, the J call TRBJ2-7; 9 nucleotides align to TRBD1. This CDR3 region has 15 residues. Germline V gives CDR1 KGHSH, CDR2 LQKENI. The V gene end was trimmed by 3 bases and the J gene end by 6 bases; junction bases not matched to a gene: 9.

The chain has TRBV7-9 and TRBJ2-7; D is ambiguous. With 5 bases removed from V and 5 bases from J, the gap between germline ends came to 10 bases. The CDR3 sequence is 12 residues long. Per the germline V gene, CDR1 is SEHNR and CDR2 is FQNEAQ (reference sequence). CDR3 DNA sequence: TGTGCCAGCAGCCCCGGCCAGGACGAGCAGTACTTC. It encodes CASSPGQDEQYF.

The J gene is TRBJ2-7, the V gene TRBV4-2; D not resolved. The V end lost 0 bases, the J end lost 7 bases, and 10 bases lay between the germline ends. The germline V gene has CDR1 LGHNA and CDR2 YNFKEQ. This CDR3 contains 13 residues. The CDR3 nucleotides are TGTGCCAGCAGCCAAGACCCGCGTGAAGAGCAGTACTTC. Its translation: CASSQDPREEQYF.

This clone occurred a few times. The V gene is TRBV5-1, the J gene TRBJ2-5; 7 bases line up with TRBD2. The V segment lost 4 bases and the J segment 5 bases; nucleotides outside the gene matches: 17. The V gene's germline CDR1 is SGHRS and CDR2 YFSETQ. The length of the CDR3 is 17 residues. The CDR3 DNA is TGCGCCAGCAGCCCTGGTGCTGGCGGGAGAGTCGGTGAGACCCAGTACTTC. It codes for CASSPGAGGRVGETQYF.

This clone was found once. The V gene is TRBV6-5, the J gene TRBJ2-5, with D perhaps matching TRBD2 (6 bases). Trimming took off 4 bases at V and 5 bases at J, with 14 bases between the two ends. Germline-derived CDR1 and CDR2 are MNHEY and SVGAGI. This CDR3 contains 14 residues. CDR3 sequence reads: CASSLGLSGETQYF. CDR3 DNA sequence: TGTGCCAGCAGTTTGGGACTCTCGGGGGAGACCCAGTACTTC.

In its sample, this clone was seen a few times. The chain recombines TRBV7-3 with TRBJ2-7, with 7 bases aligning to TRBD2. CDR1 and CDR2 (germline): SGHTA, FQGTGA. This CDR3 contains 13 residues. V shed 5 bases and J 6 bases; nucleotides not matched to a gene: 7. CDR3 coding DNA: TGTGCCAGCAGCATCGCGGGCGGGGGCGAGCAGTACTTC. This gives the protein CASSIAGGGEQYF.

The chain joins TRBV7-9 to TRBJ1-2; TRBD1 agrees at 12 bases. The CDR3 is made up of 17 amino acids. Germline loops: CDR1 SEHNR, CDR2 FQNEAQ (reference sequence). J was trimmed by 4 bases and V by 1 base; bases with no gene match: 7. The DNA of the CDR3 is TGTGCCAGCAGCTTAGAGGGACAGGGGGCGATCATCTATGGCTACACCTTC. Translating gives CASSLEGQGAIIYGYTF.

The CDR3 loop reads CASSPHAGLHNEQFF. In nucleotides, the CDR3 is TGTGCCAGCAGCCCACATGCGGGACTGCACAATGAGCAGTTCTTC. The genes are TRBV7-2 and TRBJ2-1, with a possible D match to TRBD2 (6 bases). The ends were cut back, 5 bases at V and 5 bases at J, with 16 bases in the middle. Germline CDR1 reads SGHTA; CDR2 reads FQGNSA. This CDR3 is 15 amino acids long.

The V and J genes are TRBV6-1 and TRBJ2-1, with D unresolved. V lost 7 bases and J lost 15, with 19 bases in between. This CDR3 comprises 12 residues. Germline CDR1 MNHNS, CDR2 SASEGT. The CDR3, as DNA: TGTGCCAGCAACCCGAACACCCAGGTGAGGTTCTTC. Amino acids: CASNPNTQVRFF.

The rearrangement uses TRBV6-1 and TRBJ1-1, with a weak D call TRBD1 (6 bases). With 5 bases removed from V and 0 bases from J, the gap between germline ends came to 7 bases. Germline V gene sequence: CDR1 MNHNS, CDR2 SASEGT. CDR3 length: 13 residues. CDR3 sequence (DNA): TGTGCCAGCAGTACAGGGCTGAACACTGAAGCTTTCTTT. Translating gives CASSTGLNTEAFF.

The chain uses TRBV18 and TRBJ1-1; D gene ambiguous. The CDR3 has 12 residues. CDR1 and CDR2 (germline): KGHSH, LQKENI. V lost 6 bases and J 1 base, leaving 6 bases between the germline ends. The CDR3 bases are TGTGCCAGCTCCCTTCCGAACACTGAAGCTTTCTTT. Its protein product is CASSLPNTEAFF.

This chain connects TRBV7-9 to TRBJ2-7; no definite D call. Germline lookup yields CDR1 SEHNR and CDR2 FQNEAQ (reference sequence). V dropped 5 bases and J dropped 2 bases, with 16 bases sitting between them. CDR3 length equals 15 residues. The CDR3 sequence: CASSHVRRTPYEQYF. The CDR3 DNA reads as TGTGCCAGCAGCCACGTGCGTCGAACCCCCTACGAGCAGTACTTC.

A single count supports this clone. This chain connects TRBV27 to TRBJ2-7; TRBD1 agrees at 8 bases. Germline trimming cut 0 bases from V and 2 bases from J; bases unmatched to any gene: 3. Germline V gene data show CDR1 as MNHEY and CDR2 as SMNVEV (reference sequence). The CDR3 is 15 residues long. This CDR3 reads CASSLSRTGTYEQYF. The CDR3 DNA sequence: TGTGCCAGCAGTTTATCCCGGACAGGGACCTACGAGCAGTACTTC.

This clone appeared once. V is TRBV7-9 and J is TRBJ2-1; D uncertain. V shed 4 bases and J shed 8 bases, with 12 bases lying between them. Germline CDR1 SEHNR, CDR2 FQNEAQ (reference sequence). This CDR3 has 13 amino acids. CDR3 DNA sequence: TGTGCCAGCAGCTCGTCTAGTAATGATGAGCAGTTCTTC. Residues: CASSSSSNDEQFF.

A few counts support this clone. The V gene is TRBV27, the J gene TRBJ2-7; 9 bases align to TRBD2. This CDR3 contains 19 residues. Per the germline V gene, CDR1 is MNHEY and CDR2 is SMNVEV (reference sequence). J gave up 2 bases and V 5 bases, and 19 bases lay outside the gene matches. The CDR3 DNA reads TGTGCCAGCAGTCCCAGGGGTATACCGGTCGCGGGAGGGCCCTACGAGCAGTACTTC. The encoded protein is CASSPRGIPVAGGPYEQYF.

This chain links TRBV14 with TRBJ1-2; 8 bases are a match to TRBD1. Losses at the gene ends were 4 bases for V and 8 bases for J; bases not matched to a gene: 12. CDR3 length: 15 residues. Looked up from germline, CDR1 is SGHDN and CDR2 is FVKESK. In DNA, the CDR3 is TGTGCCAGCAGCCCTGACAGGGGATTTAACTCCGGCTACACCTTC. Translation: CASSPDRGFNSGYTF.

As DNA, the CDR3 is TGTGCCAGCAGCAACAGGTACCCAATTGGGCAGTTCTTC. Protein sequence: CASSNRYPIGQFF. The V and J genes are TRBV21-1 and TRBJ2-1; the DNA was not used to check the table's D call, TRBD1. TRBV21-1 is marked as a pseudogene. The length of the CDR3 is 13 residues.

The chain is built from TRBV2 and TRBJ2-5; 10 bases are shared with TRBD1. CDR3 length: 14 residues. Germline assignment: CDR1 SNHLY and CDR2 FYNNEI. Trimming cost V 7 bases and J 3 bases; bases outside gene matches: 5. As DNA, the CDR3 is TGTGCCAGCATCCGGGACAGGGGCAAAGAGACCCAGTACTTC. Protein sequence: CASIRDRGKETQYF.

The chain combines TRBV27 with TRBJ2-1; D ambiguous. This CDR3 has 13 amino acids. Germline assignment: CDR1 MNHEY and CDR2 SMNVEV (reference sequence). V gave up 0 bases and J gave up 8 bases, with 8 bases separating them. CDR3 nucleotides: TGTGCCAGCAGTTTATCGTCTAAACATGAGCAGTTCTTC. This sequence encodes CASSLSSKHEQFF.

This clone was picked up a small number of times. As DNA, the CDR3 is TGCAGCGTTGGGACAGATGCCTACGAGCAGTACTTC. This encodes CSVGTDAYEQYF. This chain links TRBV29-1 with TRBJ2-7, with D possibly matching TRBD1 (6 bases). Between the trimmed V and J ends, which lost 4 bases and 2 bases, there was a span of 9 bases. The CDR3 runs to 12 residues. In germline, CDR1 is SQVTM, CDR2 ANQGSEA.

CDR3 nucleotide sequence: TGTGCCAGCAGCGCGGGCCTCTATGGCTACACCTTC. Translating it yields CASSAGLYGYTF. This chain connects TRBV7-9 to TRBJ1-2; D is uncertain. Germline V CDR1 and CDR2: SEHNR, FQNEAQ (reference sequence). The CDR3 covers 12 residues. The V end lost 5 bases, the J end lost 4 bases, and 8 bases lay between the germline ends.

V is TRBV19 and J is TRBJ2-5; 9 bases fit TRBD2. Per germline, CDR1 LNHDA and CDR2 SQIVND (reference sequence). The CDR3 is 14 residues long. With 5 bases clipped from V and 1 base from J, the junction kept 2 bases outside the gene matches. The CDR3 reads CASSLTSGQETQYF. DNA for the CDR3: TGTGCCAGTAGTCTGACTAGCGGCCAAGAGACCCAGTACTTC.

The chain uses TRBV9 and TRBJ2-5, with 10 bases aligning to TRBD2. V shed 4 bases and J 1 base; nucleotides not matched to a gene: 7. The CDR3 runs 16 residues. Germline CDR1 and CDR2: SGDLS and YYNGEE. The chain's CDR3 is CASSPRTSGTQETQYF. The CDR3, as DNA: TGTGCCAGCAGCCCTCGGACTAGCGGAACCCAAGAGACCCAGTACTTC.

On this clone: This sample also contains other DNA sequences that code for the same CDR3. The rearrangement joins TRBV19 to TRBJ2-7, with 9 bases lining up with TRBD1. The CDR3 is made up of 13 amino acids. With 4 bases clipped from V and 2 bases from J, the junction kept 0 bases outside the gene matches. The germline CDR1 and CDR2 sequences are LNHDA and SQIVND (reference sequence). The DNA of the CDR3 is TGTGCCAGTAGTAGACAGGGGGCCTACGAGCAGTACTTC. Residues: CASSRQGAYEQYF.

The chain couples TRBV5-1 to TRBJ1-1; no reliable D call. CDR1 is SGHRS, CDR2 YFSETQ, per germline. Between the trimmed V and J ends, which lost 0 bases and 1 base, there was a span of 4 bases. The CDR3 runs 13 residues. The CDR3 sequence is CASSLDWNTEAFF. In DNA, the CDR3 is TGCGCCAGCAGCTTGGACTGGAACACTGAAGCTTTCTTT.

The CDR3 bases are TGTGCCAGCAGCTTACTCGGCGGGAGGGGGGATACGCAGTATTTT. It codes for CASSLLGGRGDTQYF. The rearrangement links TRBV7-3 to TRBJ2-3; TRBD2 aligns across 9 bases. This CDR3 has 15 residues. After removal of 2 bases from V and 6 bases from J, the junction contained 6 bases not matched to a gene. Germline V gene lookup returns CDR1 SGHTA and CDR2 FQGTGA.

A word on this clone: Other nucleotide sequences from this sample produce the same CDR3. The chain combines TRBV7-2 with TRBJ1-2; D not resolved. There are 14 residues in the CDR3. Germline loops: CDR1 SGHTA, CDR2 FQGNSA. V gave up 5 bases and J gave up 7 bases, with 17 bases separating them. In DNA form, the CDR3 reads TGTGCCAGCAGCCCGGACTCGAAAGGGCTTGGCTACACCTTC. Protein: CASSPDSKGLGYTF.

The DNA for the CDR3 is TGTGCCAGGGGGGGAGGGCCCCAGCATTTT. Amino acid sequence: CARGGGPQHF. The chain joins TRBV27 to TRBJ1-5, with D possibly TRBD1 on 5 matching bases. CDR3 length: 10 amino acids. The germline V and J ends were trimmed by 9 bases and 9 bases, with 9 bases remaining between them. Germline V lookup: CDR1 MNHEY, CDR2 SMNVEV (reference sequence).

The V call is TRBV6-1, the J call TRBJ1-5; TRBD1 is a possible D gene (5 bases). This CDR3 is 14 amino acids long. Germline assignment: CDR1 MNHNS and CDR2 SASEGT. V lost 8 bases and J 7 bases, leaving 18 bases between the germline ends. The DNA for the CDR3 is TGTGCCAGCTTGGCTGGACATTTCCCCCAGCCCCAGCATTTT. Translated, it gives CASLAGHFPQPQHF.

This rearrangement joins TRBV9 to TRBJ2-1, with a weak D call TRBD2 (6 bases). This CDR3 spans 16 amino acids. The V end lost 3 bases, the J end lost 6 bases, and 19 bases lay between the germline ends. Germline V gene sequence: CDR1 SGDLS, CDR2 YYNGEE. DNA of the CDR3: TGTGCCAGCAGCGGCAGTTACCGGGACTTCTCCAATGAGCAGTTCTTC. It specifies CASSGSYRDFSNEQFF. The full variable domain, its missing parts supplied by reference TRBV9 and TRBJ2-1, is DSGVTQTPKHLITATGQRVTLRCSPRSGDLSVYWYQQSLDQGLQFLIQYYNGEERAKGNILERFSAQQFPDLHSELNLSSLELGDSALYFCASSGSYRDFSNEQFFGPGTRLTVL.